This T cell receptor beta chain was captured in a study of OX40 agonist ivuxolimab in advanced cancers. With regard to this clone: Its specificity is unknown.

The study sampled blood at baseline, cycle 4 day 1, and cycle 7 day 1. Study results and limitations: Compared with others, partial responders at 0.1-3.0 mg/kg displayed clonal expansion among the lowest.

V gave up 3 bases and J gave up 5 bases; unmatched junction bases: 3. The CDR3 is 14 amino acids. Germline CDR1 is MRHNA and CDR2 is SNTAGT. The repertoire was sequenced with immunoSEQ multiplex PCR; TCRdb's copy has only in-frame clones and lacks some. The table has more than 7,000 clones, over 60% seen once; the top ten hold over 40%. This TCR came from an adult with an advanced solid tumor such as melanoma, head and neck, liver or kidney cancer. The chain couples TRBV6-4 to TRBJ2-3, with TRBD1 identical over 9 bases. The specimen comprised CD4+ or CD8+ T cells sorted from blood, sampled in a trial of the OX40 agonist ivuxolimab. For the CDR3, the DNA is TGTGCCAGCAGTGAGACAGGGGGAAGAGATACGCAGTATTTT. It translates to CASSETGGRDTQYF.